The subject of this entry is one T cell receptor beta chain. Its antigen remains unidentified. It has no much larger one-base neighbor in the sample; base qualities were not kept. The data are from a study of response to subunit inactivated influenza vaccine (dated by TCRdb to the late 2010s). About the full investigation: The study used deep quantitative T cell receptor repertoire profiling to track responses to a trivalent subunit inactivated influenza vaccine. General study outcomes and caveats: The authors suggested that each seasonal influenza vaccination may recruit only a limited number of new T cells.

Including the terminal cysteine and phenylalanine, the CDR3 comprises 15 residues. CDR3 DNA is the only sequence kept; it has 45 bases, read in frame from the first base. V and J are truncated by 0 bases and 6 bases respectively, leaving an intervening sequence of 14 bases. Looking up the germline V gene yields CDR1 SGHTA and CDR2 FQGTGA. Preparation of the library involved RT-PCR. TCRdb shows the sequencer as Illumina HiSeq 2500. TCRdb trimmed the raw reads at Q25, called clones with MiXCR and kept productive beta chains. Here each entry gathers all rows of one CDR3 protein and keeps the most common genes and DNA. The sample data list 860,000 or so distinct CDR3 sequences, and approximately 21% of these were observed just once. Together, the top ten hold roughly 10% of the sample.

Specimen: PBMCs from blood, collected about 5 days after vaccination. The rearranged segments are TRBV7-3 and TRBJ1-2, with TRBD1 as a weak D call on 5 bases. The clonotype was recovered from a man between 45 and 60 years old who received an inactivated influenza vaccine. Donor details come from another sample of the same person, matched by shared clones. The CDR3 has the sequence CASSLTSGDRDGYTF. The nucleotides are TGTGCCAGCAGCTTAACCTCCGGTGACAGAGATGGCTACACCTTC. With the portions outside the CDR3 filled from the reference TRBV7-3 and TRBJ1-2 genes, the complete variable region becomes GAGVSQTPSNKVTEKGKYVELRCDPISGHTALYWYRQSLGQGPEFLIYFQGTGAADDSGLPNDRFFAVRPEGSVSTLKIQRTERGDSAVYLCASSLTSGDRDGYTFGSGTRLTVV.